This is a list of T cell receptor beta chains from one sample in a study of response to subunit inactivated influenza vaccine. TCRdb recomputed calls from the RT-PCR reads with MiXCR, one row per CDR3 protein. Of more than 200,000 distinct CDR3 sequences listed, less than 15% are singletons. This specimen consisted of non-naive T cells sorted from PBMCs, obtained 14 to 15 days before vaccination. The receptor source for this set is a man aged 45-60 years who received an inactivated influenza vaccine. CDR3s include the opening cysteine and the closing phenylalanine or tryptophan. The D gene is left open where the match is weak. The size field is filled for only some rows; it gives once, few, many or a size class.

clone size: many
CDR3 length: 16
D gene: TRBD1
J gene: TRBJ1-1
V gene: TRBV12-5
CDR3 DNA: TGTGCTAGTGGTAACCGCAGGACAGGAGCGAACACTGAAGCTTTCTTT
CDR3 protein: CASGNRRTGANTEAFF

clone size: many
CDR3 length: 13
D gene: TRBD2
J gene: TRBJ2-4
V gene: TRBV20-1
CDR3 DNA: TGCAGTGCTTTACTAGCGGATAAAAACATTCAGTACTTC
CDR3 protein: CSALLADKNIQYF

clone size: many
CDR3 length: 16
D gene: TRBD1
J gene: TRBJ2-1
V gene: TRBV5-1
CDR3 DNA: TGCGCCAGCAGCTTGGCGGACAGGGGTTCCTACAATGAGCAGTTCTTC
CDR3 protein: CASSLADRGSYNEQFF

clone size: -
CDR3 length: 15
D gene: -
J gene: TRBJ1-2
V gene: TRBV4-1
CDR3 DNA: TGCGCCAGCAGCCAAGATCAGCGGCAGGGGCTGGGCTACACCTTC
CDR3 protein: CASSQDQRQGLGYTF

clone size: few
CDR3 length: 18
D gene: TRBD1
J gene: TRBJ1-1
V gene: TRBV14
CDR3 DNA: TGTGCCAGCAGCCAACAACCGGGGGACAGCCGTATGAACACTGAAGCTTTCTTT
CDR3 protein: CASSQQPGDSRMNTEAFF

clone size: few
CDR3 length: 17
D gene: TRBD1
J gene: TRBJ2-4
V gene: TRBV18
CDR3 DNA: TGTGCCAGCTCCGCCCGGGACAGGGGGTCGGCCAAAAACATTCAGTACTTC
CDR3 protein: CASSARDRGSAKNIQYF

clone size: many
CDR3 length: 15
D gene: TRBD1
J gene: TRBJ2-7
V gene: TRBV4-3
CDR3 DNA: TGCGCCAGCAGCCAAGCCCCGACAGGGATCTACGAGCAGTACTTC
CDR3 protein: CASSQAPTGIYEQYF

clone size: -
CDR3 length: 15
D gene: -
J gene: TRBJ2-1
V gene: TRBV29-1
CDR3 DNA: TGCAGCGTTGTTGGTGGGGTAAACTCCTACAATGAGCAGTTCTTC
CDR3 protein: CSVVGGVNSYNEQFF

clone size: -
CDR3 length: 15
D gene: TRBD2
J gene: TRBJ2-3
V gene: TRBV12-3/TRBV12-4
CDR3 DNA: TGTGCCAGCAGTTTTAGGGGACTAGGCACAGATACGCAGTATTTT
CDR3 protein: CASSFRGLGTDTQYF

clone size: many
CDR3 length: 15
D gene: -
J gene: TRBJ2-3
V gene: TRBV21-1
CDR3 DNA: TGTGCCAGCAGCAAAGTCGGGCTTAGCACAGATACGCAGTATTTT
CDR3 protein: CASSKVGLSTDTQYF

clone size: few
CDR3 length: 15
D gene: TRBD1
J gene: TRBJ2-7
V gene: TRBV6-5
CDR3 DNA: TGTGCCAGCAGTTACTCGTGGGACAGGGTGGCAGAGCAGTACTTC
CDR3 protein: CASSYSWDRVAEQYF

clone size: few
CDR3 length: 14
D gene: -
J gene: TRBJ1-5
V gene: TRBV28
CDR3 DNA: TGTGCCAGCAGGGGACAAGGGGCGAGGCAGCCCCAGCATTTT
CDR3 protein: CASRGQGARQPQHF

clone size: -
CDR3 length: 13
D gene: -
J gene: TRBJ2-1
V gene: TRBV12-5
CDR3 DNA: TGTGCTAGTATGGGAGAGTTTAGGGATGAGCAGTTCTTC
CDR3 protein: CASMGEFRDEQFF

clone size: -
CDR3 length: 17
D gene: TRBD2
J gene: TRBJ2-5
V gene: TRBV28
CDR3 DNA: TGTGCCAGCAGTTCGGGGATGTTGCGGGGGGACCCGGAGACCCAGTACTTC
CDR3 protein: CASSSGMLRGDPETQYF

clone size: few
CDR3 length: 14
D gene: -
J gene: TRBJ2-7
V gene: TRBV20-1
CDR3 DNA: TGCAGTGCTTTCTCCTACCAGACAGGCGCCGAGCAGTACTTC
CDR3 protein: CSAFSYQTGAEQYF

clone size: many
CDR3 length: 14
D gene: TRBD1
J gene: TRBJ1-5
V gene: TRBV6-1
CDR3 DNA: TGTGCCAGCAGGCGGGGACAGAGCAATCAGCCCCAGCATTTT
CDR3 protein: CASRRGQSNQPQHF

clone size: once
CDR3 length: 15
D gene: TRBD2
J gene: TRBJ2-2
V gene: TRBV9
CDR3 DNA: TGTGCCAGCACCCCTCTAGGCGGGAGGAACGGGGAGCTGTTTTTT
CDR3 protein: CASTPLGGRNGELFF

clone size: many
CDR3 length: 16
D gene: TRBD2
J gene: TRBJ2-3
V gene: TRBV5-1
CDR3 DNA: TGCGCCAGCAGCCCGGTTGGCGGGAGAAGTGCAGATACGCAGTATTTT
CDR3 protein: CASSPVGGRSADTQYF

clone size: few
CDR3 length: 14
D gene: TRBD2
J gene: TRBJ2-7
V gene: TRBV20-1
CDR3 DNA: TGCAGTGCTAGAGGACTAGCGGGATCCTACGAGCAGTACTTC
CDR3 protein: CSARGLAGSYEQYF

clone size: once
CDR3 length: 18
D gene: -
J gene: TRBJ2-3
V gene: TRBV5-4
CDR3 DNA: TGTGCCAGCAGCCTGACTGGGTGGGGAACCTCTAGCACAGATACGCAGTATTTT
CDR3 protein: CASSLTGWGTSSTDTQYF

clone size: many
CDR3 length: 13
D gene: TRBD1
J gene: TRBJ2-7
V gene: TRBV6-2/TRBV6-3
CDR3 DNA: TGTGCCAGCACCGGGGACAGAGGGTACGAGCAGTACTTC
CDR3 protein: CASTGDRGYEQYF

clone size: -
CDR3 length: 14
D gene: -
J gene: TRBJ2-2
V gene: TRBV7-8
CDR3 DNA: TGTGCCAGCAACTCTGGACTGAACACCGGGGAGCTGTTTTTT
CDR3 protein: CASNSGLNTGELFF

clone size: -
CDR3 length: 13
D gene: -
J gene: TRBJ1-1
V gene: TRBV11-2
CDR3 DNA: TGTGCCAGCAGCTTAAACATTCGCTCTGAAGCTTTCTTT
CDR3 protein: CASSLNIRSEAFF

clone size: many
CDR3 length: 18
D gene: -
J gene: TRBJ2-2
V gene: TRBV11-1
CDR3 DNA: TGTGCCAGCAGCTTGTCCCGGTGGAATGGGGGATACACCGGGGAGCTGTTTTTT
CDR3 protein: CASSLSRWNGGYTGELFF

clone size: few
CDR3 length: 13
D gene: -
J gene: TRBJ2-2
V gene: TRBV20-1
CDR3 DNA: TGCAGTGCTAGAAAGGGGGGAACCGGGGAGCTGTTTTTT
CDR3 protein: CSARKGGTGELFF

clone size: -
CDR3 length: 13
D gene: -
J gene: TRBJ1-1
V gene: TRBV29-1
CDR3 DNA: TGCAGCGTGGCAAGGCGGGGTCGCACTGAAGCTTTCTTT
CDR3 protein: CSVARRGRTEAFF

clone size: many
CDR3 length: 12
D gene: -
J gene: TRBJ1-1
V gene: TRBV7-9
CDR3 DNA: TGTGCCAGCAGCCCCAACGGGGAAGTAGCTTTCTTT
CDR3 protein: CASSPNGEVAFF

clone size: once
CDR3 length: 16
D gene: TRBD1
J gene: TRBJ2-2
V gene: TRBV24-1
CDR3 DNA: TGTGCCACCAGTGTAGCGACAGGGGGATCCTCCGGGGAGCTGTTTTTT
CDR3 protein: CATSVATGGSSGELFF

clone size: few
CDR3 length: 15
D gene: TRBD2
J gene: TRBJ2-3
V gene: TRBV5-8
CDR3 DNA: TGTGCCAGCAGCCGAGCGGGAGAATGGTCAGATACGCAGTATTTT
CDR3 protein: CASSRAGEWSDTQYF

clone size: -
CDR3 length: 13
D gene: -
J gene: TRBJ2-7
V gene: TRBV12-3/TRBV12-4
CDR3 DNA: TGTGCCAGCAGTTCGGGAGAGGGCAACGAGCAGTACTTC
CDR3 protein: CASSSGEGNEQYF

clone size: few
CDR3 length: 16
D gene: -
J gene: TRBJ1-5
V gene: TRBV4-3
CDR3 DNA: TGCGCCAGCAGCCAAGATGGAGGGACGAAAAATCAGCCCCAGCATTTT
CDR3 protein: CASSQDGGTKNQPQHF

clone size: many
CDR3 length: 12
D gene: -
J gene: TRBJ2-7
V gene: TRBV6-2/TRBV6-3
CDR3 DNA: TGTGCCAGCAGTGTGGGGTTCAACGAGCAGTACTTC
CDR3 protein: CASSVGFNEQYF

clone size: -
CDR3 length: 15
D gene: -
J gene: TRBJ2-1
V gene: TRBV3-1
CDR3 DNA: TGTGCCAGCTCCAACATCCCGGGACCTCAAATGAGAAAGTTCTTC
CDR3 protein: CASSNIPGPQMRKFF

clone size: many
CDR3 length: 13
D gene: -
J gene: TRBJ2-2
V gene: TRBV28
CDR3 DNA: TGTGCCAGCACCCATCGGCGGACCGGGGAGCTGTTTTTT
CDR3 protein: CASTHRRTGELFF

clone size: -
CDR3 length: 16
D gene: TRBD2
J gene: TRBJ2-3
V gene: TRBV7-2
CDR3 DNA: TGTGCCAGCAGCTTAGCTGACCCTAGCGGGAGGGGTACGCAGTATTTT
CDR3 protein: CASSLADPSGRGTQYF

clone size: few
CDR3 length: 14
D gene: -
J gene: TRBJ1-1
V gene: TRBV5-1
CDR3 DNA: TGCGCCAGCAGCGTACAGGGAGCGAACACTGAAGCTTTCTTT
CDR3 protein: CASSVQGANTEAFF

clone size: few
CDR3 length: 13
D gene: -
J gene: TRBJ1-3
V gene: TRBV27
CDR3 DNA: TGTGCCAGCAGCTTCGCTCCTGGAAACACCATATATTTT
CDR3 protein: CASSFAPGNTIYF

clone size: -
CDR3 length: 12
D gene: -
J gene: TRBJ2-5
V gene: TRBV29-1
CDR3 DNA: TGCAGCGTTATTTCCGGGGTAGAGACCCAGTACTTC
CDR3 protein: CSVISGVETQYF

clone size: medium-sized
CDR3 length: 14
D gene: TRBD2
J gene: TRBJ2-1
V gene: TRBV29-1
CDR3 DNA: TGCAGCGTTGAAGGGATAGCGGGACTGGATGAGCAGTTCTTC
CDR3 protein: CSVEGIAGLDEQFF

clone size: many
CDR3 length: 13
D gene: -
J gene: TRBJ1-1
V gene: TRBV5-1
CDR3 DNA: TGCGCCAGCAGGGCCGGGGAGAACACTGAAGCTTTCTTT
CDR3 protein: CASRAGENTEAFF